This TCR beta chain is from a study of T cells after yellow fever vaccination. Study in general: Some fractions had low cell numbers, and these were prepared with SMART-Seq v4 Ultra Low Input.

TCRdb itself ran the 5' RACE reads through MiXCR, one entry per CDR3 protein. This table has approximately 330,000 distinct CDR3 sequences, roughly 4.3% appearing once. Trimming cost V 6 bases and J 1 base, with 12 bases left between them. Germline V gene lookup returns CDR1 MNHEY and CDR2 SVGAGI. The CDR3 spans 15 residues. This clonotype has a handful of counts. Its antigen is unknown. Overall study results and limits: Although most clonotypes did not, a small share appeared in both CD4 and CD8 compartments. The secondary response peaked faster, at day 5 versus 15, but was weaker.

The chain carries TRBV6-5 and TRBJ2-2, with D possibly being TRBD1 (5 bases). The receptor was isolated from a man aged 18-30 years who received the YFV17D yellow fever vaccine. The sequences come from PBMCs, collected 5 days after the yellow fever booster vaccination. For the CDR3, the DNA is TGTGCCAGCAGACCAGACAGCCTGAACACCGGGGAGCTGTTTTTT. This encodes CASRPDSLNTGELFF.